This T cell receptor beta chain is drawn from a study of T cell repertoires in cytomegalovirus infection. TCRdb re-derived calls from the reads in MiXCR, one entry per CDR3 protein. The data show about half a million distinct CDR3 sequences, roughly a third seen once. The CDR3 is 17 amino acids. V lost 0 bases to trimming and J lost 2 bases, with 17 bases between them. Germline V lookup: CDR1 MGHRA, CDR2 YSYEKL. As for this clonotype: Its target is not known.

The rearrangement uses TRBV4-1 and TRBJ2-7; D is possibly TRBD2 (6 bases). The TCR was taken from a human donor in good health (CMV status not recorded). Some clones in this sample may be carry-over from other donors' samples. The source material was cultured PBMCs, sampled from culture after CMV antigen stimulation. The chain's CDR3 is CASSQDSVAAGAYEQYF. CDR3 DNA sequence: TGCGCCAGCAGCCAAGACTCGGTAGCGGCCGGAGCCTACGAGCAGTACTTC.